Listed below are T cell receptor beta chains from one sample, sequenced in a study of T cell repertoires in cytomegalovirus infection. TCRdb re-called the reads with MiXCR, one entry per CDR3 protein. The sample carries approximately 170,000 distinct CDR3 sequences, 15% to 20% recorded once. The sample taken for sequencing was CD8+ T cells from PBMCs. These receptors all stem from a human donor in good health (CMV status not recorded). Some clones in this sample may be carry-over from other donors' samples. CDR3s include the opening cysteine and the closing phenylalanine or tryptophan. Fields, in order: CDR3 DNA, CDR3 protein, clone size, J gene, D gene, V gene. A D gene is named only where the DNA matches it firmly. Clone size is not always given. Where it is, it says once, few, many or a class for expanded clones.

TGTGCCAGCAGTTACTCGACCGGGACTAGCGGGGGGACATTCTACAATGAGCAGTTCTTC,CASSYSTGTSGGTFYNEQFF,few,TRBJ2-1,TRBD2,TRBV6-2/TRBV6-3
TGTGCCAGCAGCGGGGGTGGAAGGTCCTACGAGCAGTACTTC,CASSGGGRSYEQYF,-,TRBJ2-7,-,TRBV7-9
TGTGCCAGCAGCTCGTTCGGACGGGGAGATTCCTACAATGAGCAGTTCTTC,CASSSFGRGDSYNEQFF,many,TRBJ2-1,-,TRBV7-9
TGTGCCAGCAGCCCCCGGGACAGCTCCTACAATGAGCAGTTCTTC,CASSPRDSSYNEQFF,many,TRBJ2-1,TRBD1,TRBV7-3
TGTGCCAGCAGCCCCCGCCGATGGGGGAGACAGCCCCAGCATTTT,CASSPRRWGRQPQHF,few,TRBJ1-5,-,TRBV7-8
TGTGCCAGCAAGGGTCTCGGGTACGATGAGCAGTTCTTC,CASKGLGYDEQFF,-,TRBJ2-1,-,TRBV6-2/TRBV6-3
TGTGCCAGCAGCCATTCCCGGCGGGAGGGCCTCTTGTATGAGCAGTTCTTC,CASSHSRREGLLYEQFF,-,TRBJ2-1,TRBD2,TRBV14
TGTGCCAGCAGTCTTTTGGACACAGATACGCAGTATTTT,CASSLLDTDTQYF,-,TRBJ2-3,-,TRBV28
TGTGCCAGCAGTGGGTTGCGAGAAAAACTGTTTTTT,CASSGLREKLFF,-,TRBJ1-4,-,TRBV2
TGCAGTGCTAGAGATCGGGACTATGGCTACACCTTC,CSARDRDYGYTF,few,TRBJ1-2,-,TRBV20-1
TGTGCCAGCAGAAAAACTAGCGGGAGGAGCATTCAGTACTTC,CASRKTSGRSIQYF,-,TRBJ2-4,TRBD2,TRBV28
TGTGCCAGCAGCTCCGTTGGGGACTCCATGAACACTGAAGCTTTCTTT,CASSSVGDSMNTEAFF,-,TRBJ1-1,-,TRBV7-9
TGCAGCGTGGAAACACGTAAACGGGGCTACACCTTC,CSVETRKRGYTF,-,TRBJ1-2,-,TRBV29-1
TGTGCCACCCAGGTGGGCCTACCCAATGAGCAGTTCTTC,CATQVGLPNEQFF,few,TRBJ2-1,-,TRBV19
TGCAGCGTTGACAACTACACAGATACGCAGTATTTT,CSVDNYTDTQYF,-,TRBJ2-3,-,TRBV29-1
TGTGCCAGCACAGCCCCGGGACAGACCTACGAGCAGTACTTC,CASTAPGQTYEQYF,few,TRBJ2-7,TRBD1,TRBV7-8
TGTGCCATCAGCGACCGTCCGGGGGGCTACGAGCAGTACTTC,CAISDRPGGYEQYF,few,TRBJ2-7,TRBD2,TRBV10-3
TGTGCCAGCAGCTTAGTATTTCGCACCGGGGAGCTGTTTTTT,CASSLVFRTGELFF,many,TRBJ2-2,-,TRBV7-2
TGTGCCAGCAGCGCCGGACTAGGATCACCCCTCCACTTT,CASSAGLGSPLHF,few,TRBJ1-6,-,TRBV7-3
TGTGCCAGCAGCTTAGCGGGCTCTGGAAACACCATATATTTT,CASSLAGSGNTIYF,few,TRBJ1-3,-,TRBV7-2
TGTGCCAGCAGCCTCAGGGTCGGGACGTACGAGCAGTACTTC,CASSLRVGTYEQYF,few,TRBJ2-7,-,TRBV5-6
TGTGCCAGCAGCCGCGGGGCAGGTCCTGGGATGGGCACTAATGAAAAACTGTTTTTT,CASSRGAGPGMGTNEKLFF,many,TRBJ1-4,-,TRBV7-2
TGTGCCAGCAGTGGGTCATCTAGCGGGAGAAGGGCAGATACGCAGTATTTT,CASSGSSSGRRADTQYF,few,TRBJ2-3,TRBD2,TRBV6-5
TGTGCCAGCAGCGAAGACGGTAGCTCCTACAATGAGCAGTTCTTC,CASSEDGSSYNEQFF,-,TRBJ2-1,-,TRBV7-2
TGTGCCAGCAGTTGGGACGGACTAGCGGGGTGGAGCTCCTACGAGCAGTACTTC,CASSWDGLAGWSSYEQYF,few,TRBJ2-7,TRBD2,TRBV6-2/TRBV6-3
TGTGCCAGCAGCTTAGGAGGGTCCCCCGGCTACGAGCAGTACTTC,CASSLGGSPGYEQYF,-,TRBJ2-7,-,TRBV7-3
TGTGCCAGCAGCTTAGCGCGGGGGGCCAGCTACGAGCAGTACTTC,CASSLARGASYEQYF,-,TRBJ2-7,TRBD2,TRBV7-9
TGTGCCAGCAGTTTATTACAGTTCCTTGGGGAGCAGTACTTC,CASSLLQFLGEQYF,-,TRBJ2-7,-,TRBV28
TGTGCCAGCAGTGCCCGGGGGGCCAGCGGGGAGCTGTTTTTT,CASSARGASGELFF,-,TRBJ2-2,-,TRBV6-2/TRBV6-3
TGTGCCAGCAGTTACGAGCTTCCCAATGAGCAGTTCTTC,CASSYELPNEQFF,few,TRBJ2-1,-,TRBV6-1
TGTGCCAGCAGTTATAGGACGGACCAAGAGACCCAGTACTTC,CASSYRTDQETQYF,-,TRBJ2-5,-,TRBV12-3/TRBV12-4
TGTGCCAGCAGGGACCGACAGATTAGCTCCTACAATGAGCAGTTCTTC,CASRDRQISSYNEQFF,many,TRBJ2-1,-,TRBV7-2
TGTGCCAGCAGCACCAAGACGGATGAGCAGTTCTTC,CASSTKTDEQFF,-,TRBJ2-1,-,TRBV7-9
TGTGCCAGCGGGCCCTTGACTAGCGGGGGGTCATCCTACGAGCAGTACTTC,CASGPLTSGGSSYEQYF,few,TRBJ2-7,TRBD2,TRBV7-9
TGTGCCAGCAGTCTTCTCCGGTACGCTGAGCAGTTCTTC,CASSLLRYAEQFF,-,TRBJ2-1,-,TRBV28
TGTGCCACCAGTAATACCTCAGGACGAGGAACTGAAGCTTTCTTT,CATSNTSGRGTEAFF,few,TRBJ1-1,-,TRBV15
TGTGCCAGCAGCTTAAGAAGCGGGACACATGAGCAGTTCTTC,CASSLRSGTHEQFF,many,TRBJ2-1,-,TRBV7-6
TGTGCCAGCAGTTTATCGATCAGTCAGCCCCAGCATTTT,CASSLSISQPQHF,few,TRBJ1-5,-,TRBV27
TGCAGTGTACCCGACAGGGGATGGACTGAAGCTTTCTTT,CSVPDRGWTEAFF,few,TRBJ1-1,TRBD1,TRBV20-1
TGTGCCAGCAGCCCCTCCGACCTGCTCGGCGAGCAGTACTTC,CASSPSDLLGEQYF,-,TRBJ2-7,-,TRBV9
TGTGCCAGCAGATCAGGGCGTATGAGGTTAGATACGCAGTATTTT,CASRSGRMRLDTQYF,once,TRBJ2-3,-,TRBV28
TGTGCCAGCAGCGTATCAGGGTCCTACAATGAGCAGTTCTTC,CASSVSGSYNEQFF,-,TRBJ2-1,-,TRBV9
TGTGCCAGCAGCCAATCTTCAGGGGGTTATCAGCCCCAGCATTTT,CASSQSSGGYQPQHF,-,TRBJ1-5,TRBD1,TRBV3-1
TGTGCCAGCAGTTACGGGGGTTTCGGGCAGCCCCAGCATTTT,CASSYGGFGQPQHF,-,TRBJ1-5,-,TRBV6-1
TGTGCCAGCAGCTTACAGGGCGAAGCTTTCTTT,CASSLQGEAFF,few,TRBJ1-1,-,TRBV7-2
TGTGCCAGCAGTCTGACAGTTACAGATACGCAGTATTTT,CASSLTVTDTQYF,-,TRBJ2-3,-,TRBV6-2/TRBV6-3
TGTGCCAGCAGCTCGGTGGGAGGAGGGATGAACACTGAAGCTTTCTTT,CASSSVGGGMNTEAFF,-,TRBJ1-1,-,TRBV7-9
TGTGCCAGCAGTTTAGAACAGGGGGCAGCAAGCAATCAGCCCCAGCATTTT,CASSLEQGAASNQPQHF,-,TRBJ1-5,TRBD1,TRBV28
TGTGCCAGCAGCTTAATGAGCAGGGGGCGAGGTAGCAATCAGCCCCAGCATTTT,CASSLMSRGRGSNQPQHF,many,TRBJ1-5,TRBD1,TRBV7-2
TGCGCCAGCAGACCCGGGACTAGCGGGGGACCGACCCAGTACTTC,CASRPGTSGGPTQYF,-,TRBJ2-5,TRBD2,TRBV5-1
TGTGCCAGCAGTTTGGATTGGTCAGCCCCAGGGCCCCAGCATTTT,CASSLDWSAPGPQHF,-,TRBJ1-5,-,TRBV27
TGCAGCGTTGTGGGGACTAGAACCTCGGACGAGCAGTACTTC,CSVVGTRTSDEQYF,-,TRBJ2-7,TRBD2,TRBV29-1